The T cell receptor beta chain described here comes from a study of cytomegalovirus exposure and HLA in healthy donors. Germline-derived CDR1 and CDR2 are SGHKS and YYEKEE (reference sequence). The length of the CDR3 is 13 residues. The V gene lost 1 base and the J gene lost 5 bases, with 9 bases spanning the gap. Remarks on this clone: What it recognizes is unknown.

PCR used 60 Vbeta primers and 13 Jbeta primers. Sequenced by immunoSEQ multiplex PCR; TCRdb stores in-frame clones only, minus some. The sample data list approximately 100,000 clones. Findings and caveats of the study: TCR beta V segments were, for the most part, productive about 87% or about 30% of the time in an earlier analysis.

The specimen sequenced was PBMCs. The sequence came from a middle-aged man in good health and CMV-seronegative. This chain joins TRBV5-5 and TRBJ1-1, with D possibly being TRBD1 (5 bases). CDR3 protein: CASSLRPGTEAFF. CDR3 sequence (DNA): TGTGCCAGCAGCTTGCGGCCAGGGACTGAAGCTTTCTTT.